The present T cell receptor (beta chain) was sequenced within a study of post-analysis software for immune sequencing data. General observations from the study: When the samples were clustered directly with F measure, those that had been prepared in the same batch showed strong co-clustering.

Tagging with unique molecular identifiers was a feature of the TCR beta cDNA libraries. TCRdb used MiXCR to reprocess the PCR reads, holding one entry per CDR3 protein. The profile shows approximately 730,000 distinct CDR3 sequences, around 27% of them singletons. Concerning this clonotype: Its target is unknown.

The TCR was taken from a girl between 10 and 17 years old with multiple sclerosis. Source material: blood.

For the CDR3, the DNA is TGTGCCAGCAGTTTGGGGACAGGGCCTCAAGAGACCCAGTACTTC. As protein: CASSLGTGPQETQYF. This chain uses TRBV27 with TRBJ2-5, with 9 bases matching TRBD1. Unmatched junction bases numbered 4, after V lost 3 bases and J lost 2 bases. In germline, CDR1 is MNHEY, CDR2 SMNVEV (reference sequence). The CDR3 contains 15 residues.